This T cell receptor (beta chain) originates from a study of T-cell memory formation after mild COVID-19. TCRdb fed the 5' RACE reads into MiXCR, producing one record per CDR3 protein. The repertoire holds roughly 400,000 distinct CDR3 sequences, with around 24% as singletons. This CDR3 is built from 16 residues. The germline V gene encodes CDR1 SGHTA and CDR2 FQGTGA. Trimming took off 1 base at V and 6 bases at J, with 16 bases between the two ends. The sequencing sample was made of PBMCs or a T cell subset sorted from them (not recorded which). This TCR was sampled from an adult woman who had mild COVID-19 (a few samples of this study predate the infection). Cell type and time point are not known. The V gene is TRBV7-3, the J gene TRBJ2-1; D is possibly TRBD1 (6 bases). The CDR3 DNA follows: TGTGCCAGCAGCTTAATTTGGGGGCGGACGGCCAATGAGCAGTTCTTC. Translated: CASSLIWGRTANEQFF.